The 24 T cell receptor beta chains given below trace back to one sample, sequenced in a study of CD8+ T cells in alopecia areata (dated by TCRdb to the late 2010s). Receptor amplification or capture employed the immunoSEQ multiplex PCR assay. RNA was extracted from all samples and reverse transcribed into cDNA as template for TCR sequencing. The source is immuneACCESS, and TCRdb retained only in-frame sequences with V and J called. Part of the clones is not carried over; for the studies checked, unresolved V genes explain less than half of this, and the remainder is unexplained. Counted in this sample were roughly 190,000 clones; roughly three fifths of them appeared once. Approximately 0.63% of the sample is in the top ten clones. What the time point label conveys for this sample: around 28 days on oral tofacitinib. The label giving this sample's treatment or condition can be read as: oral pan-JAK inhibitor, 5-10 mg twice daily.

Material: CD4+ T cells sorted from blood, obtained at week 4, from a patient treated with tofacitinib. The receptors here all came from a human donor with alopecia areata.

The rearrangement joins TRBV30 to TRBJ1-5, with D possibly matching TRBD1 (6 bases). Germline-derived CDR1 and CDR2 are GTSNPN and SVGIG (reference sequence). Trimming removed 3 bases at V and 6 bases at J, with 15 bases between. The CDR3 contains 14 residues. The CDR3 sequence is CAWSQGRYGQPQHF. In DNA, the CDR3 is TGTGCCTGGAGCCAGGGGAGGTATGGTCAGCCCCAGCATTTT.

The V gene is TRBV28, the J gene TRBJ2-5, with D tentatively TRBD2 (6 bases). V lost 5 bases, J lost 5 bases, and 18 bases lay in between. Germline V gene data show CDR1 as MDHEN and CDR2 as SYDVKM. The CDR3 contains 15 residues. The CDR3 spells CASSPGTARSETQYF. CDR3 bases: TGTGCCAGCAGTCCTGGGACTGCCCGTTCGGAGACCCAGTACTTC.

The chain's CDR3 is CASSEANRRANYGYTF. CDR3 bases: TGTGCCAGCAGTGAAGCGAACAGGCGAGCTAACTATGGCTACACCTTC. This chain connects TRBV6-1 to TRBJ1-2, with a tentative D call TRBD1 (5 bases). CDR1 and CDR2 from the germline V gene are MNHNS and SASEGT. The CDR3 has 16 residues. Trimming stripped 0 bases from V and 0 bases from J, with 11 bases between.

This chain uses TRBV7-9 with TRBJ2-7; 7 nucleotides agree with TRBD1. The germline V gene encodes CDR1 SEHNR and CDR2 FQNEAQ (reference sequence). V lost 5 bases and J lost 0; bases outside the gene matches: 4. This CDR3 contains 14 residues. CDR3 in DNA: TGTGCCAGCAGCCTTCGACAGGGCTCCTACGAGCAGTACTTC. Protein product: CASSLRQGSYEQYF.

The chain couples TRBV29-1 to TRBJ2-3; 11 nucleotides align to TRBD1. There are 15 residues in the CDR3. Germline CDR1 reads SQVTM; CDR2 reads ANQGSEA. The V and J ends lost 6 bases and 2 bases, in that order; junction bases with no gene match: 7. The CDR3 sequence: CSVGGQGATTDTQYF. The CDR3 DNA reads as TGCAGCGTGGGAGGACAGGGGGCCACCACAGATACGCAGTATTTT.

This clone was seen a single time. This rearrangement joins TRBV15 to TRBJ2-2; 7 bases are a match to TRBD2. There are 14 residues in the CDR3. Per the germline V gene, CDR1 is LNHNV and CDR2 is YYDKDF (reference sequence). With 3 bases clipped from V and 6 bases from J, the junction kept 4 bases outside the gene matches. The CDR3 DNA is TGTGCCACCAGCAGTCTCCGGGAGGCCGGGGAGCTGTTTTTT. This translates into CATSSLREAGELFF.

V and J are TRBV6-5 and TRBJ2-5, with D possibly matching TRBD2 (5 bases). The germline V gene has CDR1 MNHEY and CDR2 SVGAGI. The CDR3 loop spans 13 amino acids. Between the trimmed V and J ends, which lost 4 bases and 1 base, there was a span of 7 bases. CDR3 DNA: TGTGCCAGCAGTTCGGGATTCCAAGAGACCCAGTACTTC. Translated: CASSSGFQETQYF.

V is TRBV10-3 and J is TRBJ1-1, with TRBD1 matching 8 bases. The CDR3 length is 11 residues. V lost 10 bases to trimming and J lost 4 bases; unmatched junction nucleotides: 2. The V gene's germline CDR1 is ENHRY and CDR2 SYGVKD. The CDR3 bases are TGTGCCACCGGGACAGGCACTGAAGCTTTCTTT. Translating it yields CATGTGTEAFF.

V gene TRBV29-1 combines with J gene TRBJ2-4; D is unresolved. The CDR3 is 12 amino acids. Trimming left V 3 bases short and J 6 bases short, with 9 bases between. The germline V gene encodes CDR1 SQVTM and CDR2 ANQGSEA. CDR3 nucleotides: TGCAGCGTTGATGACGGCGGAAACATTCAGTACTTC. This translates into CSVDDGGNIQYF.

V is TRBV11-2 and J is TRBJ2-2; tentatively, D is TRBD2 (5 bases). The CDR3 has 15 residues. Per germline, CDR1 SGHAT and CDR2 FQNNGV. V lost 5 bases to trimming and J lost 0 bases, with 10 bases between them. CDR3 nucleotide sequence: TGTGCCAGCAGCGGTCGGCGGGCGAACACCGGGGAGCTGTTTTTT. This codes for CASSGRRANTGELFF.

This clone was seen a few times. The J gene is TRBJ2-5, the V gene TRBV28, with D possibly TRBD2 on 5 matching bases. The V gene's germline CDR1 is MDHEN and CDR2 SYDVKM. The CDR3 contains 13 residues. Trimming stripped 7 bases from V and 3 bases from J, with 12 bases between. The chain's CDR3 is CASNHGREETQYF. The CDR3 DNA reads as TGTGCCAGCAATCACGGGCGGGAAGAGACCCAGTACTTC. Complete variable domain (other parts from reference TRBV28 and TRBJ2-5): DVKVTQSSRYLVKRTGEKVFLECVQDMDHENMFWYRQDPGLGLRLIYFSYDVKMKEKGDIPEGYSVSREKKERFSLILESASTNQTSMYLCASNHGREETQYFGPGTRLLVL.

V and J are TRBV30 and TRBJ2-7, with a possible D match to TRBD2 (5 bases). V lost 2 bases to trimming and J lost 4 bases, with 15 bases between them. CDR3 length: 14 residues. Germline V lookup: CDR1 GTSNPN, CDR2 SVGIG (reference sequence). The CDR3 DNA sequence: TGTGCCTGGAGTACGAGGGCGGGTGGGTACGAGCAGTACTTC. It yields the protein CAWSTRAGGYEQYF.

There are a few counts of this clone. V is TRBV29-1 and J is TRBJ2-5; 8 bases line up with TRBD2. This CDR3 has 11 amino acids. V lost 7 bases to trimming and J lost 3 bases; unmatched junction nucleotides: 1. Germline V gene sequence: CDR1 SQVTM, CDR2 ANQGSEA. The CDR3 loop is CSGGLEETQYF. The CDR3 region has the DNA TGCAGCGGGGGACTAGAAGAGACCCAGTACTTC.

J is TRBJ2-3 and V is TRBV29-1; D unresolved. The CDR3 length is 11 residues. The ends were cut back, 7 bases at V and 2 bases at J, with 7 bases in the middle. The germline CDR1 and CDR2 sequences are SQVTM and ANQGSEA. In DNA, the CDR3 is TGCAGCGATCGACTCACAGATACGCAGTATTTT. The encoded protein is CSDRLTDTQYF.

The chain joins TRBV5-1 to TRBJ1-2; 8 bases align to TRBD1. CDR1 and CDR2 (germline): SGHRS, YFSETQ. This CDR3 has 15 residues. After removal of 4 bases from V and 4 bases from J, the junction contained 9 bases not matched to a gene. The CDR3 region has the DNA TGCGCCAGCAGCACCGACAGGGGAGCTCCCTATGGCTACACCTTC. Protein product: CASSTDRGAPYGYTF.

This clone has more than one count but fewer than ten. J is TRBJ1-1 and V is TRBV28; TRBD1 might be the D (5 bases). The germline V gene has CDR1 MDHEN and CDR2 SYDVKM. Trimming cost V 3 bases and J 8 bases, with 22 bases left between them. This CDR3 is built from 16 residues. In DNA, the CDR3 is TGTGCCAGCAGTTTCCCGGGTCGGGTGACGGGACGCGAAGCTTTCTTT. Protein: CASSFPGRVTGREAFF.

The chain combines TRBV29-1 with TRBJ1-2; unclear D gene. V lost 5 bases and J 6 bases, leaving 10 bases between the germline ends. The CDR3 length is 11 residues. Per germline, CDR1 SQVTM and CDR2 ANQGSEA. CDR3 sequence reads: CSVWVGNGYTF. DNA for the CDR3: TGCAGCGTTTGGGTGGGGAATGGCTACACCTTC.

V gene TRBV9 combines with J gene TRBJ2-3; D is undetermined. CDR1 and CDR2 (germline): SGDLS, YYNGEE. V was trimmed by 0 bases and J by 5 bases, leaving 16 bases between them. The CDR3 consists of 16 residues. Written as DNA, the CDR3 is TGTGCCAGCAGCGTAGTGGTGAATCTTGCGCGAGATACGCAGTATTTT. Translated, it gives CASSVVVNLARDTQYF.

The J gene is TRBJ2-6, the V gene TRBV5-1; 9 nucleotides agree with TRBD1. The CDR3 spans 19 residues. The V gene end was trimmed by 4 bases and the J gene end by 2 bases; junction bases not matched to a gene: 13. The germline gives CDR1 SGHRS, CDR2 YFSETQ. In DNA, the CDR3 is TGCGCCAGCAGCCGCACATCCGGGACAGGGAGCCCTGGGGCCAACGTCCTGACTTTC. It translates to CASSRTSGTGSPGANVLTF.

The chain uses TRBV18 and TRBJ2-1, with TRBD2 identical over 7 bases. V trimming: 2 bases; J trimming: 5 bases; junction bases outside the gene matches: 3. Germline CDR1 and CDR2: KGHSH and LQKENI. The CDR3 runs 14 residues. This CDR3 reads CASSPGGSDNEQFF. Here the CDR3 DNA reads TGTGCCAGCTCACCAGGCGGGAGTGACAATGAGCAGTTCTTC.

The chain combines TRBV4-2 with TRBJ1-2; 7 nucleotides line up with TRBD1. Germline trimming cut 3 bases from V and 4 bases from J; bases unmatched to any gene: 2. The germline gives CDR1 LGHNA, CDR2 YNFKEQ. The CDR3 loop spans 13 amino acids. CDR3 loop: CASSQTGLYGYTF. CDR3 nucleotides: TGTGCCAGCAGCCAGACAGGGCTCTATGGCTACACCTTC.

This clone was observed a handful of times. The chain has TRBV25-1 and TRBJ2-1; 10 bases fit TRBD1. Germline V gives CDR1 MGHDK, CDR2 SYGVNS. The CDR3 sequence is 15 residues long. Trimming at V came to 6 bases and at J to 7 bases, leaving 9 bases not matched to a gene. In DNA form, the CDR3 reads TGTGCCAGCAGCGAAGGGGGACAGGGGAAGAATGAGCAGTTCTTC. It specifies CASSEGGQGKNEQFF.

This clone was seen a few times. The V gene is TRBV29-1, the J gene TRBJ2-5; 9 bases line up with TRBD1. V was pared by 6 bases and J by 2 bases, with 7 bases of the junction left unmatched. Germline CDR1 reads SQVTM; CDR2 reads ANQGSEA. The CDR3 runs 14 residues. CDR3 nucleotides: TGCAGCGTGGGACAGGGTGGAGGTCAAGAGACCCAGTACTTC. Its protein product is CSVGQGGGQETQYF.

The chain recombines TRBV5-5 with TRBJ2-7; 7 bases agree with TRBD2. This CDR3 is built from 16 residues. Trimming took 1 base from V and 1 from J; bases not matched to a gene: 8. Germline V gene sequence: CDR1 SGHKS, CDR2 YYEKEE (reference sequence). The CDR3 spells CASSLLRERGSYEQYF. The CDR3 DNA reads as TGTGCCAGCAGCTTGCTGCGGGAGCGAGGATCCTACGAGCAGTACTTC.